This record concerns one T cell receptor beta chain sequence. CDR3 length: 16 residues. CDR1 is KGHSH and CDR2 is LQKENI in the germline V gene. V was shortened by 2 bases and J by 5 bases, with 18 bases between the two germline ends. The data derive from a study of patients with pleural tuberculosis. TCRdb re-derived calls from the reads in MiXCR, one entry per CDR3 protein. Of around 49,000 distinct CDR3 sequences in the sample, approximately 7.9% are singletons; the top ten hold roughly 16%. The TCR sequence derives from a human donor with pleural tuberculosis. V gene TRBV18 combines with J gene TRBJ2-5; a weak D match, TRBD2 (6 bases). CDR3 bases: TGTGCCAGCTCACCATTGGACACAAACCGGGGGGAGACCCAGTACTTC. This codes for CASSPLDTNRGETQYF.